Following are 7 T cell receptor beta chains from one sample sequenced in a study of T cell changes during pregnancy in multiple sclerosis (dated by TCRdb to about 2019). Libraries were built with the immunoSEQ multiplex PCR assay. The table was pulled from immuneACCESS by TCRdb, which kept in-frame rearrangements only. Such tables lose some clones; where checked, under half of the loss comes from unresolved V genes, and the rest has no known cause. A total of about 85,000 clones appear in this sample, 80% to 95% of them only once. The top ten clonotypes cover approximately 2.5% of the sample. The material was peripheral blood, obtained in the first trimester of pregnancy. All receptors come from a female donor with multiple sclerosis, enrolled in a pregnancy study.

The chain carries TRBV28 and TRBJ2-7; no reliable D call. The CDR3 is 11 residues long. The V end lost 3 bases, the J end lost 3 bases, and 3 bases lay between the germline ends. Germline V gives CDR1 MDHEN, CDR2 SYDVKM. The CDR3 DNA reads as TGTGCCAGCAGTTTGTACTACGAGCAGTACTTC. Its translation: CASSLYYEQYF.

V gene TRBV6-6 combines with J gene TRBJ2-7; 8 bases fit TRBD1. Germline CDR1 reads MNHNY; CDR2 reads SVGAGI (reference sequence). The J segment lost 5 bases and the V segment lost 5 bases, leaving 5 bases of the junction unmatched. The CDR3 consists of 13 residues. This CDR3 reads CASSPTGDHEQYF. CDR3 sequence (DNA): TGTGCCAGCAGTCCGACAGGGGACCACGAGCAGTACTTC.

The V and J genes are TRBV7-3 and TRBJ2-7; TRBD1 is a possible D gene (7 bases). CDR1 is SGHTA and CDR2 is FQGTGA in the germline V gene. V dropped 3 bases and J dropped 2 bases, with 11 bases sitting between them. The CDR3 extends over 14 amino acids. The CDR3 region has the DNA TGTGCCAGCAGCTTGCGGGACAGACCCTACGAGCAGTACTTC. Protein product: CASSLRDRPYEQYF.

The chain joins TRBV6-5 to TRBJ1-4; TRBD1 is a possible D gene (5 bases). Germline-derived CDR1 and CDR2 are MNHEY and SVGAGI. Trimming stripped 0 bases from V and 5 bases from J, with 10 bases between. The CDR3 contains 15 residues. The CDR3, as DNA: TGTGCCAGCAGTTACTCGCAGGGTCTAAATGAAAAACTGTTTTTT. Translated: CASSYSQGLNEKLFF.

V and J are TRBV11-3 and TRBJ1-1, with 11 bases fitting TRBD1. Unmatched junction bases numbered 7, after V lost 0 bases and J lost 4 bases. CDR3 length: 17 residues. Looked up from germline, CDR1 is SGHNT and CDR2 is YENEEA. The CDR3 is CASSLEGTGGPGTEAFF. CDR3 nucleotides: TGTGCCAGCAGCTTAGAGGGGACAGGGGGTCCGGGCACTGAAGCTTTCTTT.

V is TRBV11-3 and J is TRBJ2-3; D possibly corresponds to TRBD2 (7 bases). Germline CDR1 SGHNT, CDR2 YENEEA. The V end lost 2 bases, the J end lost 4 bases, and 22 bases lay between the germline ends. The CDR3 spans 18 residues. The CDR3 DNA reads TGTGCCAGCAGCTTATGGGGCGGGGGCCTACTATTGGCAGATACGCAGTATTTT. It specifies CASSLWGGGLLLADTQYF.

The count of this clone is one. The rearrangement links TRBV5-1 to TRBJ2-4; 7 bases fit TRBD2. The length of the CDR3 is 17 residues. Germline V CDR1 and CDR2: SGHRS, YFSETQ. V trimming: 0 bases; J trimming: 4 bases; junction bases outside the gene matches: 10. The CDR3 region is CASSLALTSDNKNIQYF. CDR3 sequence (DNA): TGCGCCAGCAGCTTGGCTCTCACTAGCGATAATAAAAACATTCAGTACTTC.